This note documents a single T cell receptor beta chain sequence. TRB cDNA libraries were made by UMI-labeled 5' RACE. One entry per CDR3 protein, without DNA, is what TCRdb gives after re-calling the 5' RACE reads. The sample data list 43,000 or so distinct CDR3 sequences. The CDR3 is 14 amino acids. Germline V lookup: CDR1 MNHEY, CDR2 SVGEGT. This record comes from a study of CXCR3-negative and CXCR3-positive naive CD8 T cells. The sequence derives from a human donor in good health. Some clones in this sample may be carry-over from other donors' samples. This chain uses TRBV6-2 or TRBV6-3 with TRBJ2-6. Sequenced sample: naive CXCR3- CD8+ T cells from blood. Subset specified: CD45RO-CCR7+CD27+CD95- naive CD8+ T cells lacking CXCR3 (TNR3-). The CDR3 is CASSYDSGANVLTF.